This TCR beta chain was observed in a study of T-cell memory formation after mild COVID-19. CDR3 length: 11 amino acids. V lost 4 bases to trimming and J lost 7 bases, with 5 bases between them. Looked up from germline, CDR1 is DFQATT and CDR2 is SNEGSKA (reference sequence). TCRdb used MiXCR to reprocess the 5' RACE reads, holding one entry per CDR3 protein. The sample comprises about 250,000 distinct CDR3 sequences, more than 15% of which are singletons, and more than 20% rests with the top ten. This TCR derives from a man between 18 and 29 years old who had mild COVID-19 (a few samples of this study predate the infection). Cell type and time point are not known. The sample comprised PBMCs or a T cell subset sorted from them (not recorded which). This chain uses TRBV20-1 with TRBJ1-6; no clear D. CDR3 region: CSAKGNSPLHF. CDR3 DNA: TGCAGTGCTAAAGGGAATTCACCCCTCCACTTT.